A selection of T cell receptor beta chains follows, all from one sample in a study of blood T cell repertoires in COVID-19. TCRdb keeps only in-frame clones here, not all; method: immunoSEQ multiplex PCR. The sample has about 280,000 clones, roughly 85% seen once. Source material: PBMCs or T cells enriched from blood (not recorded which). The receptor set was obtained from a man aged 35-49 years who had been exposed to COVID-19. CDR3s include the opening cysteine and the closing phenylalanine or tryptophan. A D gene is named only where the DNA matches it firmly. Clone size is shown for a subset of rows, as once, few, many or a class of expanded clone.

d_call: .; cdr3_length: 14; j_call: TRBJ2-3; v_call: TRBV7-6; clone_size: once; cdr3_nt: TGTGCCAGCAGCTCAACGGGCGGGCCTGATACGCAGTATTTT; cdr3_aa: CASSSTGGPDTQYF
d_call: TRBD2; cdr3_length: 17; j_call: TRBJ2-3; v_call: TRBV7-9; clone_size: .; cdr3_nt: TGTGCCAGCAGCCGCGGACTAGCGGGAGGCTCTGGGGATACGCAGTATTTT; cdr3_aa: CASSRGLAGGSGDTQYF
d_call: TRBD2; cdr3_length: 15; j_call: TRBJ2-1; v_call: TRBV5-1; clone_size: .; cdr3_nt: TGCGCCAGCAGCTTGGCCCTAGCGGGAAACAATGAGCAGTTCTTC; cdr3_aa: CASSLALAGNNEQFF
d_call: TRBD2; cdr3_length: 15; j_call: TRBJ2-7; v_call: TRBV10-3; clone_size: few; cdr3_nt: TGTGCCATCCGAAGTCTAAACGGGAGGGCCTCCGAGCAGTACTTC; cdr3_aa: CAIRSLNGRASEQYF
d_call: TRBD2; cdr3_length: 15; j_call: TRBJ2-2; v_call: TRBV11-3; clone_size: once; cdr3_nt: TGTGCCAGCAGCCCGGGACTAGGGGACACCGGGGAGCTGTTTTTT; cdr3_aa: CASSPGLGDTGELFF
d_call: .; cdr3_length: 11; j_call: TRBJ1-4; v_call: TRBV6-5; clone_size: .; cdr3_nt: TGTGCCAGCACCGGGAGGGAAAAACTGTTTTTT; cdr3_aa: CASTGREKLFF
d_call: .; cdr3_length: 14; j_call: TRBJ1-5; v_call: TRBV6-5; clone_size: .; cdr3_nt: TGTGCCAGACAGGACGGCTATAGCAATCAGCCCCAGCATTTT; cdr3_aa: CARQDGYSNQPQHF
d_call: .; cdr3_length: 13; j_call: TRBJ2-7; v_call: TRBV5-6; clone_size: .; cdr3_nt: TGTGCCAGCAGGGCGACGGGAGAGTACGAGCAGTACTTC; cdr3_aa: CASRATGEYEQYF
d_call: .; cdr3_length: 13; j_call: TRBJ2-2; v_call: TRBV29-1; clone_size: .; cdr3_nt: TGCAGCGTAAGCAGGGGCTTCGACGGGGAGCTGTTTTTT; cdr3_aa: CSVSRGFDGELFF
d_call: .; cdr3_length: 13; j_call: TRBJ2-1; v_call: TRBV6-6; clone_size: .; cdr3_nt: TGTGCCAGCAGTACGGGAGTAAAGAATGAGCAGTTCTTC; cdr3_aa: CASSTGVKNEQFF
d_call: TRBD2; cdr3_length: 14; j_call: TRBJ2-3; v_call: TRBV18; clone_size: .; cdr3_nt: TGTGCCAGCTCACCACTGGCGGGAGAAGATACGCAGTATTTT; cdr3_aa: CASSPLAGEDTQYF
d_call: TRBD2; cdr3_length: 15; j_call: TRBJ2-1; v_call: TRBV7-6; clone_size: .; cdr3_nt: TGTGCCAGCAGCCGAGTCGGGAGGACTTATAATGAGCAGTTCTTC; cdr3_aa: CASSRVGRTYNEQFF
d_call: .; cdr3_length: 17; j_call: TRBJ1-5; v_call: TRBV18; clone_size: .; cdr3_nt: TGTGCCAGCTCACCAACAACAGGTCCAGGGATTAATCAGCCCCAGCATTTT; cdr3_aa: CASSPTTGPGINQPQHF
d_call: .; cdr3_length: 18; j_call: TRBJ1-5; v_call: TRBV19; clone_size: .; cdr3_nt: TGTGCCAGTAGTATAACCGGGAGCCGAAAGAATGGCAATCAGCCCCAGCATTTT; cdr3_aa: CASSITGSRKNGNQPQHF
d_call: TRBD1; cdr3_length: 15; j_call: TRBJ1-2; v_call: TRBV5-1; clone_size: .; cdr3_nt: TGCGCCAGCAGCTTAGGGGCAGGGGGCATCGATGGCTACACCTTC; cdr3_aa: CASSLGAGGIDGYTF
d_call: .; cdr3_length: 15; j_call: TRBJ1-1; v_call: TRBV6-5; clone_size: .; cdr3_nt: TGTGCCAGCAGTCGCACCCGACAGAAAAACACTGAAGCTTTCTTT; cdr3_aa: CASSRTRQKNTEAFF
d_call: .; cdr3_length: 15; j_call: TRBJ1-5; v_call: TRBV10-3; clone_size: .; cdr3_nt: TGTGCCATCAGTGAGGCTCTATCGTCGAATCAGCCCCAGCATTTT; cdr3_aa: CAISEALSSNQPQHF
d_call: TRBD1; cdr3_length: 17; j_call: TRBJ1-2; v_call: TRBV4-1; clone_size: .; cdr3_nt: TGCGCCAGCAGCCAAGATATAGGGACAGACATTAACTATGGCTACACCTTC; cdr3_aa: CASSQDIGTDINYGYTF
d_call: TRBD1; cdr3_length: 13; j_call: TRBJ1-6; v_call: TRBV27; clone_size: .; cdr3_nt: TGTGCCAGCAGAGGACAGGGGAGTTCACCCCTCCACTTT; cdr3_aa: CASRGQGSSPLHF
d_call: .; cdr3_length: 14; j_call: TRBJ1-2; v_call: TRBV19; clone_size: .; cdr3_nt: TGTGCCAGTAGTAGACTCAGGGAATCCTATGGCTACACCTTC; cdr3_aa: CASSRLRESYGYTF
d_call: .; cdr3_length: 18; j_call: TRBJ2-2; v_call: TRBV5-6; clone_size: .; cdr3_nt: TGTGCCAGCAGCCTATTCTTGGGTAGCGGAAGAAACACCGGGGAGCTGTTTTTT; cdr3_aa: CASSLFLGSGRNTGELFF
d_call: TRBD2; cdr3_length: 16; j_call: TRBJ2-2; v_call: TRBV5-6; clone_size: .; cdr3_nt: TGTGCCAGCAGCTTGGGTGAATTGGGAGGGTCCGGGGAGCTGTTTTTT; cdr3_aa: CASSLGELGGSGELFF
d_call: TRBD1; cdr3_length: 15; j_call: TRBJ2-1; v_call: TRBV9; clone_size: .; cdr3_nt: TGTGCCAGCAGCGCAGGGACAGGGGTCGGCGATGAGCAGTTCTTC; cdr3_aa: CASSAGTGVGDEQFF
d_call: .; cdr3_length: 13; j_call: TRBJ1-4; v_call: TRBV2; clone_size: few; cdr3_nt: TGTGCCAGCAGTCTAATAACGGATGAAAAACTGTTTTTT; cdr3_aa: CASSLITDEKLFF
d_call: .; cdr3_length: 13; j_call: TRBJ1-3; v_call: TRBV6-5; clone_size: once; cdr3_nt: TGTGCCAGCAGTCGACGGGGGGGAAACACCATATATTTT; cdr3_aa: CASSRRGGNTIYF
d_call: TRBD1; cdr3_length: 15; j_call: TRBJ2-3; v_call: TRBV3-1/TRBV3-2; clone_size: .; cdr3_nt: TGTGCCAGCAGCCAAGACAGGGGGTCGGCAGATACGCAGTATTTT; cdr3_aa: CASSQDRGSADTQYF
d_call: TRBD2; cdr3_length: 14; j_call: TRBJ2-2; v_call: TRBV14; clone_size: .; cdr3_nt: TGTGCCAGCAGCACTAGCGGATACACCGGGGAGCTGTTTTTT; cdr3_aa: CASSTSGYTGELFF
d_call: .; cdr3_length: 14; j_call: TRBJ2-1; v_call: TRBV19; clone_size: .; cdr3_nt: TGTGCCAGTAGTTTGTTGGGGGGAAAGGTTGAGCAGTTCTTC; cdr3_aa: CASSLLGGKVEQFF
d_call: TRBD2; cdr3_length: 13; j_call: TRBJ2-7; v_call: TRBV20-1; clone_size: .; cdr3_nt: TGCAGTGCTAGTGAGGGGAGGGTCTACGAGCAGTACTTC; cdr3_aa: CSASEGRVYEQYF
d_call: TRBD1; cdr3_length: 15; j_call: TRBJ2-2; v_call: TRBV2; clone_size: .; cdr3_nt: TGTGCCAGCAAGAAAGGGACAGAAAACACCGGGGAGCTGTTTTTT; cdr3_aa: CASKKGTENTGELFF
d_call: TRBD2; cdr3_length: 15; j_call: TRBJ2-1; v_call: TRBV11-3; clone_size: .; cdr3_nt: TGTGCCAGCAGCACTAGCGGGAGAAACTACAATGAGCAGTTCTTC; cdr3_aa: CASSTSGRNYNEQFF
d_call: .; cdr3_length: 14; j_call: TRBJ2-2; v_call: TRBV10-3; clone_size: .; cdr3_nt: TGTGCCATCAGGGAGGACAGTAACACCGGGGAGCTGTTTTTT; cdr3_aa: CAIREDSNTGELFF
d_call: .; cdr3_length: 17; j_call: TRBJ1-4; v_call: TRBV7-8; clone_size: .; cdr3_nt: TGTGCCAGCAGCTCCCGGGAGGGAGTAAGGACTAATGAAAAACTGTTTTTT; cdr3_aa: CASSSREGVRTNEKLFF
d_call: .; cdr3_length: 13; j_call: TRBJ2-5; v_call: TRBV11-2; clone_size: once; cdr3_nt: TGTGCCAGCAGCTCCCCCTTACAAGAGACCCAGTACTTC; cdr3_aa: CASSSPLQETQYF
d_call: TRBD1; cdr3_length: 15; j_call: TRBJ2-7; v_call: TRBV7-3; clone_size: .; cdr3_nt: TGTGCCAGCAGCCAATATCCAGGGGGCTCCTACGAGCAGTACTTC; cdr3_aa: CASSQYPGGSYEQYF
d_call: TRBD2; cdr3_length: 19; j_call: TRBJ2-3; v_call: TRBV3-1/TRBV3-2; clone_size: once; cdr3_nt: TGTGCCAGCAGCCAAGCCCCCCTCAACCTAGCGGGAGGGGGGGATACGCAGTATTTT; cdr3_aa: CASSQAPLNLAGGGDTQYF
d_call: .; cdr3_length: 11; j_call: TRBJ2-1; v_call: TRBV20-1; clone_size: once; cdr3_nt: TGCAGTGCCAACAGGGACAATGAGCAGTTCTTC; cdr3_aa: CSANRDNEQFF
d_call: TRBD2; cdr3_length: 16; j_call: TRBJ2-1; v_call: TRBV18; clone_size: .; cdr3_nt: TGTGCCAGCTCTCCCAATGGGGTGACTAGCGGGTCTGAGCAGTTCTTC; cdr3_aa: CASSPNGVTSGSEQFF
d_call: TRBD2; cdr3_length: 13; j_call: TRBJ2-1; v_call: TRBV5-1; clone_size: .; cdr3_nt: TGCGCCAGCAGCTTAGAAGCGGGAGTTGTGCAGTTCTTC; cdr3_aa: CASSLEAGVVQFF
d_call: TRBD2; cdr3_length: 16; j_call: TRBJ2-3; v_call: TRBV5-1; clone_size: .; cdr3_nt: TGCGCCAGCAGCTTGGCCTCTAGCGGGAGGGTAGATACGCAGTATTTT; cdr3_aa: CASSLASSGRVDTQYF
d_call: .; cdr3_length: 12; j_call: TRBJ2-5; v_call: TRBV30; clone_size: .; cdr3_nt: TGTGCCTGGAGTGTACTAGGGGAGACCCAGTACTTC; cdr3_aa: CAWSVLGETQYF
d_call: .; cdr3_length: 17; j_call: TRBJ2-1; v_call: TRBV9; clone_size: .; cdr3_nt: TGTGCCAGCAGCGTAGCTTCAAATGGGGAGGACTACAATGAGCAGTTCTTC; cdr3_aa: CASSVASNGEDYNEQFF
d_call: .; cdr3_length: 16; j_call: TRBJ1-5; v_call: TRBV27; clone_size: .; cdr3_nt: TGTGCCAGCAGTAAAGGACAGAAGACAGCCAATCAGCCCCAGCATTTT; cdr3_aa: CASSKGQKTANQPQHF
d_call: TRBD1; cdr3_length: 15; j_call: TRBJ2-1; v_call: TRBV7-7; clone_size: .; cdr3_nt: TGTGCTAGCAGCTCGCCAGGGGGCACGGGTAATGAGCAGTTCTTC; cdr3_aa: CASSSPGGTGNEQFF
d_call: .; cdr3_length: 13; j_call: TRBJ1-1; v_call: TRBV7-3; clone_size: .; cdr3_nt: TGTGCCAGCAGCTCCTCAGGCAACACTGAAGCTTTCTTT; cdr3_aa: CASSSSGNTEAFF
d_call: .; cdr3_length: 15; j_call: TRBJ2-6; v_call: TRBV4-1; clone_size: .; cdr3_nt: TGCGCCAGCAGCCCCAGGATTTTAGGGGCCAACGTCCTGACTTTC; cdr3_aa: CASSPRILGANVLTF
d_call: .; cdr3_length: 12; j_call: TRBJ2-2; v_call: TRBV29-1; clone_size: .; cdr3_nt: TGCAGCGTCCAGCGGGACACCGGGGAGCTGTTTTTT; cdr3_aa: CSVQRDTGELFF
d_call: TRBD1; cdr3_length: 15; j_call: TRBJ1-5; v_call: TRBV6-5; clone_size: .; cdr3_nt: TGTGCCAGCAGTAGGGACAGGGGGCGCAATCAGCCCCAGCATTTT; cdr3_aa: CASSRDRGRNQPQHF
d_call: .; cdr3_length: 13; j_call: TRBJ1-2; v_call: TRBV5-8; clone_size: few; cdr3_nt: TGTGCCAGCAGCTTGGACTCCGGTCGGGGCTACACCTTC; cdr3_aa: CASSLDSGRGYTF
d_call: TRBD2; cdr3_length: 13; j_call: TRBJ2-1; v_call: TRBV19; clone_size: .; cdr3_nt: TGTGCCAGTATCAGCCTAGCGGGGTCTGAGCAGTTCTTC; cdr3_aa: CASISLAGSEQFF
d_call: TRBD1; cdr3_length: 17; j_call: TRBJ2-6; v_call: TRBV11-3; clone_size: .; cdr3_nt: TGTGCCAGCAGCTTTGGGGGACAGGGGCGCGGGGCCAACGTCCTGACTTTC; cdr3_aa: CASSFGGQGRGANVLTF
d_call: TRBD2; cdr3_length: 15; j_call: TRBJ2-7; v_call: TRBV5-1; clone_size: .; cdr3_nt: TGCGCCAGCAGCTTGGGACTAGCGGTGGACTACGAGCAGTACTTC; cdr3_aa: CASSLGLAVDYEQYF